One and the same sample provided the 5 T cell receptor beta chains below, sequenced in a study of T cell responses to AZD1222 COVID-19 vaccine. The table came from immunoSEQ multiplex PCR; TCRdb's copy has only in-frame clones and leaves some out. This sample has about 200,000 clones, with approximately 93% found just once. Sequences were derived from peripheral blood, sampled 28 days after the second AZD1222 dose. The receptors were gathered from an adult who received the AZD1222 COVID-19 vaccine.

The chain uses TRBV12-3 or TRBV12-4 and TRBJ2-5; D unclear. This CDR3 spans 11 amino acids. The germline V and J ends were trimmed by 6 bases and 5 bases, with 7 bases remaining between them. The CDR3 here is CASSNLETQYF. The CDR3 coding sequence is TGTGCCAGCAGCAACTTGGAGACCCAGTACTTC.

This clone came up once. This chain uses TRBV2 with TRBJ1-3; weak D call: TRBD1 (5 bases). Deletions cut 3 bases from V and 1 base from J, with 10 bases between. The CDR3 spans 15 residues. Germline V gene lookup returns CDR1 SNHLY and CDR2 FYNNEI. The CDR3, as DNA: TGTGCCAGCAGTGATGACAGACCTTCTGGAAACACCATATATTTT. Its translation: CASSDDRPSGNTIYF.

The V and J genes are TRBV5-1 and TRBJ1-4; D unresolved. CDR3 length equals 15 residues. V was trimmed by 0 bases and J by 3 bases, leaving 9 bases between them. The germline gives CDR1 SGHRS, CDR2 YFSETQ. The CDR3: CASSLAGVSNEKLFF. The CDR3 DNA sequence: TGCGCCAGCAGCTTGGCGGGAGTTTCTAATGAAAAACTGTTTTTT.

This clone was seen a single time. This rearrangement joins TRBV29-1 to TRBJ1-2; no definite D call. V was shortened by 4 bases and J by 2 bases, with 8 bases between the two germline ends. From germline, CDR1 is SQVTM and CDR2 ANQGSEA. The CDR3 totals 12 residues. The CDR3 DNA reads TGCAGCGTTGTGGGCAGCAACTATGGCTACACCTTC. This translates into CSVVGSNYGYTF. The whole variable domain, filled in from reference TRBV29-1 and TRBJ1-2, reads SAVISQKPSRDICQRGTSLTIQCQVDSQVTMMFWYRQQPGQSLTLIATANQGSEATYESGFVIDKFPISRPNLTFSTLTVSNMSPEDSSIYLCSVVGSNYGYTFGSGTRLTVV.

This rearrangement joins TRBV6-1 to TRBJ1-4; D is unresolved. The CDR3 has 15 amino acids. Germline CDR1 is MNHNS and CDR2 is SASEGT. Trimming stripped 2 bases from V and 0 bases from J, with 7 bases between. CDR3 amino acids: CASSETLATNEKLFF. DNA of the CDR3: TGTGCCAGCAGTGAAACTCTTGCAACTAATGAAAAACTGTTTTTT.